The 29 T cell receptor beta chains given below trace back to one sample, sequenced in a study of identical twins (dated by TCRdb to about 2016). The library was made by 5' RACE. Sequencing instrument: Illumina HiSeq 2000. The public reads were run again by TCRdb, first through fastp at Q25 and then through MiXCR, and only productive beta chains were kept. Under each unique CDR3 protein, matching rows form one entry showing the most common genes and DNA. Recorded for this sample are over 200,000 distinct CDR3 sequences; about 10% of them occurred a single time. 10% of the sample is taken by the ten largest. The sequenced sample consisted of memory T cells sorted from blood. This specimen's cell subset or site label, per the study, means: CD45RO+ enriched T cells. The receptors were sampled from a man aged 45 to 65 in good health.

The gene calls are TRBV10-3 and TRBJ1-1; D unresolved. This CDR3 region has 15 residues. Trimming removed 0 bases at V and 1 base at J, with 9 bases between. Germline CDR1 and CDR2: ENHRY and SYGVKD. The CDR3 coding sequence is TGTGCCATCAGTGAGTCGAACAGACAGAACACTGAAGCTTTCTTT. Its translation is CAISESNRQNTEAFF.

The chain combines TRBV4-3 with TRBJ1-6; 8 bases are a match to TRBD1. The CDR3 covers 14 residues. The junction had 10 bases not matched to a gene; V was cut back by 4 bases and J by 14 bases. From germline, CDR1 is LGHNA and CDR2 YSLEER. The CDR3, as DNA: TGCGCCAGCAGCCCCAGGGACAGGTCGTTTACCCTCCACTTT. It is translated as CASSPRDRSFTLHF.

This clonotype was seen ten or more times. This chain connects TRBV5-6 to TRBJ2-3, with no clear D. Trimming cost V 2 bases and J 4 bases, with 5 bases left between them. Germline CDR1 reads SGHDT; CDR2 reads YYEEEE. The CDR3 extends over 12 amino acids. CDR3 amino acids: CASSLRADTQYF. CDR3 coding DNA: TGTGCCAGCAGCTTAAGGGCAGATACGCAGTATTTT.

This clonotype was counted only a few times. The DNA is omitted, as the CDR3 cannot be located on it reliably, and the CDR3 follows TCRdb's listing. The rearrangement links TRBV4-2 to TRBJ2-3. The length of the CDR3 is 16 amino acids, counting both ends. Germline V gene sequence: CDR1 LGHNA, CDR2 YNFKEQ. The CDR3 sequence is CASSQVFGSGTDTQYF.

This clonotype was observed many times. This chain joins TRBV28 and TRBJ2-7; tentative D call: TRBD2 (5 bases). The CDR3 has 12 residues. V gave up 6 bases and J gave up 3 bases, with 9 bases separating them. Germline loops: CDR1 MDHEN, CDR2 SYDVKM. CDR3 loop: CASRSRGYEQYF. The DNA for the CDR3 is TGTGCCAGCAGGTCCCGGGGCTACGAGCAGTACTTC.

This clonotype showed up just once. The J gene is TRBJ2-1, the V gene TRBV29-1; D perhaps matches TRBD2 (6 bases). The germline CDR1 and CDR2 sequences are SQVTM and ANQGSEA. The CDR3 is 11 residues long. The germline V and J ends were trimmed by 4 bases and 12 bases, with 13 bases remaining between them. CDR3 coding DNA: TGCAGCGTTGCTTGGGGGGTCGTGCAGTTCTTC. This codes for CSVAWGVVQFF.

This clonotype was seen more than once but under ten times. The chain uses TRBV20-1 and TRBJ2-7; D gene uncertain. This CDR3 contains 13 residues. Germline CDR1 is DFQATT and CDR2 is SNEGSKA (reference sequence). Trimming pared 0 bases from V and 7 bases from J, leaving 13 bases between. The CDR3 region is CSAREGSAGEQYF. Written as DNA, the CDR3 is TGCAGTGCTAGAGAGGGATCGGCTGGGGAGCAGTACTTC.

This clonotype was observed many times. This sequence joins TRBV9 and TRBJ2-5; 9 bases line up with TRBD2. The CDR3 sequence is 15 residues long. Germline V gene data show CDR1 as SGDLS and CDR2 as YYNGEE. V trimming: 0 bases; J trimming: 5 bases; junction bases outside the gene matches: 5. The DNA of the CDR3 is TGTGCCAGCAGCGTAGATAGCGGGAGAGGTGAGACCCAGTACTTC. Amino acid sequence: CASSVDSGRGETQYF.

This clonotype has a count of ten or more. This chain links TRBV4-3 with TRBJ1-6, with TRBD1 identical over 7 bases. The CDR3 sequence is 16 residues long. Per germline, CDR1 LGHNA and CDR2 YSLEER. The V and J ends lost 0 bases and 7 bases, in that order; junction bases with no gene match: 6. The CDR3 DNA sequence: TGCGCCAGCAGCCAAGAATATGGCAGGGGGAATTCACCCCTCCACTTT. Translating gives CASSQEYGRGNSPLHF.

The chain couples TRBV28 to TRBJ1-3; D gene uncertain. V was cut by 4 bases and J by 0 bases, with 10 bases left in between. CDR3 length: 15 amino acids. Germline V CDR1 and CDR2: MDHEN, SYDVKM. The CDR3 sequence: CASSSNGYSGNTIYF. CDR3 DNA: TGTGCCAGCAGTTCAAACGGGTACTCTGGAAACACCATATATTTT.

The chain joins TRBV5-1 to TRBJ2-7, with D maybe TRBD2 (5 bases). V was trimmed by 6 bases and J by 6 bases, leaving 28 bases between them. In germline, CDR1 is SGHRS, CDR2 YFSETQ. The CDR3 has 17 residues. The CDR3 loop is CASIRSPGTRSEGEQYF. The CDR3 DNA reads TGCGCCAGCATCCGAAGCCCCGGCACTAGGAGTGAAGGCGAGCAGTACTTC.

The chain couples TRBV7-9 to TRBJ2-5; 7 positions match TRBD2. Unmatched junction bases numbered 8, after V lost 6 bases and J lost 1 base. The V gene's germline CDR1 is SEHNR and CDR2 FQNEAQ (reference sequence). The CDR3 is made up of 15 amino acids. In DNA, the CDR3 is TGTGCCAGCAGTCCTGGGGACTATTTCCAAGAGACCCAGTACTTC. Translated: CASSPGDYFQETQYF.

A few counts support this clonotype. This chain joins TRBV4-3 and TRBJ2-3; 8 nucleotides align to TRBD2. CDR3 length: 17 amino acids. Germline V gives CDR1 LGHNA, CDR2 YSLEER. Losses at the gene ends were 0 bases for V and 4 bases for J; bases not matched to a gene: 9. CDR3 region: CASSQEPGTRTSDTQYF. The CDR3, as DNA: TGCGCCAGCAGCCAAGAGCCGGGGACTAGGACGTCAGATACGCAGTATTTT.

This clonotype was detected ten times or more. CDR3 bases: TGTGCCAGCATGAGTAACTCTGGAAACACCATATATTTT. It translates to CASMSNSGNTIYF. J is TRBJ1-3 and V is TRBV2; unclear D gene. The germline V gene has CDR1 SNHLY and CDR2 FYNNEI. Trimming took 7 bases from V and 0 from J, leaving 7 bases between them. The CDR3 covers 13 residues.

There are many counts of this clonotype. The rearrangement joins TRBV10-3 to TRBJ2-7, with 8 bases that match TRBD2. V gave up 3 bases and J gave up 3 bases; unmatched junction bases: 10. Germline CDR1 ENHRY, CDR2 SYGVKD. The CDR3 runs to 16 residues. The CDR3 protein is CAISDRRTSRNYEQYF. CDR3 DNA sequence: TGTGCCATCAGTGATCGTAGGACTAGCAGAAACTACGAGCAGTACTTC.

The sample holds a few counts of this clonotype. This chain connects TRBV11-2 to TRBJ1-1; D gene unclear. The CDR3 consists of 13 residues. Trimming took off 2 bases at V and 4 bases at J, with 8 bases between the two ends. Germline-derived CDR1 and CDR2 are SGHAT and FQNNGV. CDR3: CASSLILATEAFF. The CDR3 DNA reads TGTGCCAGCAGCTTAATACTGGCCACTGAAGCTTTCTTT.

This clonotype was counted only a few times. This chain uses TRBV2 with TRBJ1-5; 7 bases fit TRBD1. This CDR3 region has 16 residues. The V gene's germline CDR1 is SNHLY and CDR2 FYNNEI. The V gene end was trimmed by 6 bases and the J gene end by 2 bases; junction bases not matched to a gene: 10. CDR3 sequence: CASRSDRVEGNQPQHF. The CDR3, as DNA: TGTGCCAGCAGGTCTGACAGGGTAGAGGGCAATCAGCCCCAGCATTTT. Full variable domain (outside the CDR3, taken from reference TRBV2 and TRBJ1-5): EPEVTQTPSHQVTQMGQEVILRCVPISNHLYFYWYRQILGQKVEFLVSFYNNEISEKSEIFDDQFSVERPDGSNFTLKIRSTKLEDSAMYFCASRSDRVEGNQPQHFGDGTRLSIL.

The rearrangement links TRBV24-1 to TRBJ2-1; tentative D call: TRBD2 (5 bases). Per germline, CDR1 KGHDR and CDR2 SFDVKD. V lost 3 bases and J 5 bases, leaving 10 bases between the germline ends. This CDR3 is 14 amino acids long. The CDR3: CATSDNTRHNEQFF. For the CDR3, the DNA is TGTGCCACCAGTGATAACACTAGACACAATGAGCAGTTCTTC.

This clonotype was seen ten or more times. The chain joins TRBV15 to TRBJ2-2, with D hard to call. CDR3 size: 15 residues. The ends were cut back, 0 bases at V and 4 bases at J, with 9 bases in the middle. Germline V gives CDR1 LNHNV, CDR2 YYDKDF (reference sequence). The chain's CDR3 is CATSRDRAATGELFF. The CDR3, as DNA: TGTGCCACCAGCAGAGATAGGGCGGCCACCGGGGAGCTGTTTTTT.

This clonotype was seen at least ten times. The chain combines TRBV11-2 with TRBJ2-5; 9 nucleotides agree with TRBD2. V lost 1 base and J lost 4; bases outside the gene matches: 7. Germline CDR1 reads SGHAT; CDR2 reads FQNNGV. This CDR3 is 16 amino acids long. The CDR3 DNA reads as TGTGCCAGCAGCTTAGCGGGACTAGCAACAGGAGAGACCCAGTACTTC. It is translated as CASSLAGLATGETQYF.

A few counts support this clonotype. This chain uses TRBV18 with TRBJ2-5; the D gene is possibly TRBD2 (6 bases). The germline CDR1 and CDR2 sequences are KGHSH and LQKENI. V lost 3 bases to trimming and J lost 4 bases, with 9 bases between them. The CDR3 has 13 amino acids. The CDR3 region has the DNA TGTGCCAGCTCACCCCGGGAGTTAGAGACCCAGTACTTC. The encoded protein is CASSPRELETQYF. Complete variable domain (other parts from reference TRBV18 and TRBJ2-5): NAGVMQNPRHLVRRRGQEARLRCSPMKGHSHVYWYRQLPEEGLKFMVYLQKENIIDESGMPKERFSAEFPKEGPSILRIQQVVRGDSAAYFCASSPRELETQYFGPGTRLLVL.

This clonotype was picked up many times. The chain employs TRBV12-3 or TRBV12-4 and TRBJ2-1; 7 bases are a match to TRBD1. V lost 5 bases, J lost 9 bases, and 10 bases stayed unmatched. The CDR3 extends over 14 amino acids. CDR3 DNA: TGTGCCAGCAGTCCGCGACAGGGTTGGACTGAGCAGTTCTTC. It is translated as CASSPRQGWTEQFF.

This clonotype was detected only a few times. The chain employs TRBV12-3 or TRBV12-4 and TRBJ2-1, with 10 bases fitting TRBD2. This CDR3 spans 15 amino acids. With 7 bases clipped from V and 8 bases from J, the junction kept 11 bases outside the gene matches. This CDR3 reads CASTMELAGAYEQFF. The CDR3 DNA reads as TGTGCCAGCACGATGGAGCTAGCGGGGGCCTATGAGCAGTTCTTC.

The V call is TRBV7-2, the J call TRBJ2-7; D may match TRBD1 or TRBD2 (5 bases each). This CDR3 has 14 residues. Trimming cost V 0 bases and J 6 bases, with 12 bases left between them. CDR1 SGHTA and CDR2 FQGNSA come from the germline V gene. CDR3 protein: CASSLASRGPEQYF. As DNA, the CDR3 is TGTGCCAGCAGCTTAGCTAGTCGGGGACCCGAGCAGTACTTC.

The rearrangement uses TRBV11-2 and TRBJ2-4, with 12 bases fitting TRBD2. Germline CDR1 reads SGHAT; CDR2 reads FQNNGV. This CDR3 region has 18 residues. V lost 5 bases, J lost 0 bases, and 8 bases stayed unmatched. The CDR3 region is CASSATSGGVLAKNIQYF. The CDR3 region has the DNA TGTGCCAGCAGCGCGACTAGCGGGGGAGTACTAGCCAAAAACATTCAGTACTTC.

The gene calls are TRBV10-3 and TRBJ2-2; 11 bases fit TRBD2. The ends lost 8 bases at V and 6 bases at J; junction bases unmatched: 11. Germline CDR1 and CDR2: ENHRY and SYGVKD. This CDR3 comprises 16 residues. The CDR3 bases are TGTGCCATCCAAACTAGCGGGGGTTCCTTCGCCGGGGAGCTGTTTTTT. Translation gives CAIQTSGGSFAGELFF.

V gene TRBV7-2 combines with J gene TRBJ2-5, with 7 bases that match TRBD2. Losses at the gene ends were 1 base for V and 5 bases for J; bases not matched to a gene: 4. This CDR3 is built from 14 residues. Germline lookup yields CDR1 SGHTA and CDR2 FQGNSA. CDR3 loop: CASSLVGRGETQYF. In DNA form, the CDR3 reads TGTGCCAGCAGCTTAGTTGGGCGGGGGGAGACCCAGTACTTC. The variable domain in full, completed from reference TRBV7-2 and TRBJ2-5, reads GAGVSQSPSNKVTEKGKDVELRCDPISGHTALYWYRQSLGQGLEFLIYFQGNSAPDKSGLPSDRFSAERTGGSVSTLTIQRTQQEDSAVYLCASSLVGRGETQYFGPGTRLLVL.

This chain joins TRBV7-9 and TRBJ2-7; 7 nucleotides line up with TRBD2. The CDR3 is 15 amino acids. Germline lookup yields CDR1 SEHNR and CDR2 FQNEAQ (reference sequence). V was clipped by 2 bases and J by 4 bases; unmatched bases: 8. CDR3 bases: TGTGCCAGCAGCTTATTAGGGCCTAGCGGATACGAGCAGTACTTC. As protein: CASSLLGPSGYEQYF.

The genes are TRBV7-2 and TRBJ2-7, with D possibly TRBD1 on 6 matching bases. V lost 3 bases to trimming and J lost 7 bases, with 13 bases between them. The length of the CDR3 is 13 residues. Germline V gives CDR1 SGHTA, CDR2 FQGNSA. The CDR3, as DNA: TGTGCCAGCAGCTTCCAGGGGCGCAGGGAGCAGTACTTC. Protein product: CASSFQGRREQYF.